The T cell receptor beta chain described here comes from a study of shared T cell receptors in the human thymus. Measured with immunoSEQ multiplex PCR; TCRdb has only the in-frame clones, and not every one. The table shows hundreds of thousands of clones, with 70% to 80% occurring only once. Trimming took 0 bases from V and 1 from J; bases not matched to a gene: 12. Germline values: CDR1 LGHNA, CDR2 YSLEER. CDR3 size: 19 residues. The data were also submitted as part of a second study, on human thymus T cells. That work contributes: Donors were healthy Finnish infants having corrective surgery for congenital heart defects. Resections that were taken during corrective heart surgery supplied the thymus tissue. There appeared to be biased usage of V and J genes in thymic and blood repertoires. What related research reported was that thymic repertoires overlapped highly among unrelated individuals.

This receptor was obtained from a boy younger than two with a congenital heart defect. The genes are TRBV4-3 and TRBJ2-3; 8 bases match TRBD2. Sequences were obtained from thymocytes. CDR3 nucleotides: TGCGCCAGCAGCCAAGAAGCCCCCCCGGGCGGGAGGCGCACAGATACGCAGTATTTT. It is translated as CASSQEAPPGGRRTDTQYF.